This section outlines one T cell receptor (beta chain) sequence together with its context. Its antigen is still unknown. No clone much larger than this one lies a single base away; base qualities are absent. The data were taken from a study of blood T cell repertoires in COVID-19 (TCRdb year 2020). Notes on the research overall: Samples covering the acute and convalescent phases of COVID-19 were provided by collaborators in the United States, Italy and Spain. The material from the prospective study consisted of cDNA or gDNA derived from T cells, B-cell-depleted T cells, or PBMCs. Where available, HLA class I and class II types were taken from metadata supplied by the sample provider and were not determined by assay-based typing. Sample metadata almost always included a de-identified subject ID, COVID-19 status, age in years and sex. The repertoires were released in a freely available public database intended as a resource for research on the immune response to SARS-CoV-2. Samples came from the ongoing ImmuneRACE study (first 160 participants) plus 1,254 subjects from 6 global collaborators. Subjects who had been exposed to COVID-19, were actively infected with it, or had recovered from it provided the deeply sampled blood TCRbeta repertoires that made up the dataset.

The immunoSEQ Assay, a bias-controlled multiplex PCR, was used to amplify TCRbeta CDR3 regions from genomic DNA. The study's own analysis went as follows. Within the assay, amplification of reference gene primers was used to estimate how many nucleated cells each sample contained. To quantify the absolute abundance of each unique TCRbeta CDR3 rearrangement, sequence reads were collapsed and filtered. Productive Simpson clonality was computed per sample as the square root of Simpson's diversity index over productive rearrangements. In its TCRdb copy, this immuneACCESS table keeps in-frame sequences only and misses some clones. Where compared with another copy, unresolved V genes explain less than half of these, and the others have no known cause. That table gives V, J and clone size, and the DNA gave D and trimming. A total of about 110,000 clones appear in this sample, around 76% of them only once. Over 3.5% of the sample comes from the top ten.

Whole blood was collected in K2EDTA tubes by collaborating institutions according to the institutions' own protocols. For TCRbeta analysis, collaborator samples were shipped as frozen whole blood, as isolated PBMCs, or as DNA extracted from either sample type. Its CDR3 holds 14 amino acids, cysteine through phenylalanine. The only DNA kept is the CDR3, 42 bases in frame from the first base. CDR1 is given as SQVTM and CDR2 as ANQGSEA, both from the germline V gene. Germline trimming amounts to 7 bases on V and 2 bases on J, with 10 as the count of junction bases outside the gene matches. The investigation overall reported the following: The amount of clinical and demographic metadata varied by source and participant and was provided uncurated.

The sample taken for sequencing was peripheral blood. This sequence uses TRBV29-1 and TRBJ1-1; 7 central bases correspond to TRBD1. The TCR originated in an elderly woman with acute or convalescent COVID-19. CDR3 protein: CSAFTGTANTEAFF. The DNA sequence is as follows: TGCAGCGCCTTCACCGGGACAGCAAACACTGAAGCTTTCTTT.